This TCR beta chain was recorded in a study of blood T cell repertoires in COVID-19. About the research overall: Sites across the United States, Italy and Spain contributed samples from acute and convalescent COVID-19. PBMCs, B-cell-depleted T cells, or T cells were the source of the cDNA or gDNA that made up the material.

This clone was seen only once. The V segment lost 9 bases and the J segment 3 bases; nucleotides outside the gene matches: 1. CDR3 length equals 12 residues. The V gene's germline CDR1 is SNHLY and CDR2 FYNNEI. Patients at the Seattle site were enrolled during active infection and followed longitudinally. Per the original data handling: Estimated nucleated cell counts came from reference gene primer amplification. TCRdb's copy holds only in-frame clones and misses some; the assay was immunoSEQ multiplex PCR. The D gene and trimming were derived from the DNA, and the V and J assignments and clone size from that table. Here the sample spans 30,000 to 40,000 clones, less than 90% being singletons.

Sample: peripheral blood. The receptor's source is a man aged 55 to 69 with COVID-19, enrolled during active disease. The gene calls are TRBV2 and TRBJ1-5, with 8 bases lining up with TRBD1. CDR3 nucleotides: TGTGCCAGTCAGGGGGCCAATCAGCCCCAGCATTTT. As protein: CASQGANQPQHF. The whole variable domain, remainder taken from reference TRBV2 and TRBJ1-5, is EPEVTQTPSHQVTQMGQEVILRCVPISNHLYFYWYRQILGQKVEFLVSFYNNEISEKSEIFDDQFSVERPDGSNFTLKIRSTKLEDSAMYFCASQGANQPQHFGDGTRLSIL.